This entry features one T cell receptor (beta chain) sequence. Its cognate antigen is unknown. This sample was taken from a study of T cell responses to AZD1222 COVID-19 vaccine. The table came from immunoSEQ multiplex PCR; TCRdb's copy has only in-frame clones and leaves some out. Among about 150,000 clones listed, approximately 92% were seen once. The CDR3 runs to 15 residues. Trimming stripped 5 bases from V and 1 base from J, with 15 bases between. Germline loops: CDR1 SQVTM, CDR2 ANQGSEA. Whole-study results and caveats: Targeting of unmutated variant regions was reportedly seen in nearly half of spike-specific TCRs. The donor group comprised mostly white British people and more females; the analysis possibly underestimated clonal diversity.

This receptor was identified in an adult in good health. Sequenced material: peripheral blood, taken on day 0 of AZD1222 vaccination. The chain uses TRBV29-1 and TRBJ1-5; D uncertain. The CDR3 reads CSVKEGTVSNQPQHF. The CDR3 DNA reads TGCAGCGTTAAGGAAGGAACGGTGAGCAATCAGCCCCAGCATTTT.